This TCR beta chain was identified in a study of control samples from healthy donors and cancer patients. Profiling relied on immunoSEQ multiplex PCR, and the TCRdb table lists in-frame clones only, not all of them. Here the sample spans roughly 130,000 clones, about 92% being singletons. Germline assignment: CDR1 LNHDA and CDR2 SQIVND (reference sequence). This CDR3 region has 13 residues. V was trimmed by 2 bases and J by 1 base, leaving 5 bases between them. The sequence was obtained from a man aged 50 to 59 with head and neck cancer. Sequenced material: PBMCs. The genes are TRBV19 and TRBJ1-1; no clear D gene. CDR3 loop: CASSIWRNTEAFF. In DNA, the CDR3 is TGTGCCAGTAGTATATGGAGGAACACTGAAGCTTTCTTT.